Below are 8 T cell receptor beta chains sequenced from a single sample in a study of T-cell reconstitution after alpha-beta-depleted transplantation in children. Unique molecular identifiers were built into the TCRbeta library. TCRdb reanalysed the PCR reads using MiXCR and keeps one entry per CDR3 protein. The sample lists 200,000 to 250,000 distinct CDR3 sequences; roughly 8.2% were seen once. The sequencing used PBMCs, mostly from graft donor cells, collected 180 days after TCRalphabeta/CD19-depleted stem cell transplant. These receptors were collected from a male patient between 5 and 17 years old who had a stem cell transplant for acute lymphoblastic leukemia, so the T cells may come from the graft donor.

The chain has TRBV20-1 and TRBJ2-3, with 9 bases identical to TRBD2. CDR1 is DFQATT and CDR2 is SNEGSKA in the germline V gene (reference sequence). This CDR3 is built from 15 residues. The CDR3 protein is CFAGGGERRTDTQYF. As DNA, the CDR3 is TGCTTCGCGGGGGGGGGCGAGCGCAGAACAGATACGCAGTATTTT.

The gene calls are TRBV24-1 and TRBJ2-1; D gene ambiguous. V was clipped by 1 base and J by 6 bases, with 9 bases between them. Germline V gene lookup returns CDR1 KGHDR and CDR2 SFDVKD. The CDR3 runs to 14 residues. Here the CDR3 DNA reads TGTGCCACCAGTGATTTAAGAATTCGCAATGAGCAGTTCTTC. Its translation is CATSDLRIRNEQFF.

This clonotype was seen ten or more times. J is TRBJ1-2 and V is TRBV4-3, with unresolved D. Per the germline V gene, CDR1 is LGHNA and CDR2 is YSLEER. The CDR3 totals 14 residues. V was shortened by 0 bases and J by 6 bases, with 11 bases between the two germline ends. The DNA for the CDR3 is TGCGCCAGCAGCCAAGATGTGGGGATTGATGGCTACACCTTC. This encodes CASSQDVGIDGYTF.

In its sample, this clonotype was seen once. The chain joins TRBV28 to TRBJ2-7, with 8 bases identical to TRBD1. After removal of 5 bases from V and 3 bases from J, the junction contained 6 bases not matched to a gene. Germline values: CDR1 MDHEN, CDR2 SYDVKM. The CDR3 runs to 14 residues. The CDR3 sequence is CASSLRGLSYEQYF. The CDR3, as DNA: TGTGCCAGCAGTCTCAGGGGGCTAAGCTACGAGCAGTACTTC.

Concerning this clonotype itself: A read error may explain this, as a much larger clone is one base away. V usage is TRBV6-1 and J usage is TRBJ2-2; D may be TRBD1 or TRBD2 (5 bases each). Germline V gives CDR1 MNHNS, CDR2 SASEGT. The CDR3 is 14 residues long. This CDR3 is CASSEGPDTGDLFF. Written as DNA, the CDR3 is TGTGCCAGCAGTGAGGGACCAGACACCGGGGACCTGTTTTTT.

There are many counts of this clonotype. The J gene is TRBJ2-7, the V gene TRBV6-5; maybe TRBD2 (6 bases). There are 11 residues in the CDR3. Germline V gives CDR1 MNHEY, CDR2 SVGAGI. V lost 8 bases and J lost 2, with 7 bases in between. The DNA of the CDR3 is TGTGCCAGCGGAGGGGCCTACGAGCAGTACTTC. It yields the protein CASGGAYEQYF.

With respect to this clonotype: A much larger clone is a single base away; this may be a read error. V is TRBV29-1 and J is TRBJ2-7; 8 bases map to TRBD2. The J segment lost 10 bases and the V segment lost 7 bases, leaving 15 bases of the junction unmatched. The V gene's germline CDR1 is SQVTM and CDR2 ANQGSEA. This CDR3 comprises 13 residues. The CDR3 coding sequence is TGCAGCGGGAGGGGACTAGGAGCGTCCGACCAGTACTTC. Translated: CSGRGLGASDQYF.

This clonotype was seen at least ten times. V and J are TRBV29-1 and TRBJ1-2; D is unclear. The CDR3 contains 12 residues. Looked up from germline, CDR1 is SQVTM and CDR2 is ANQGSEA. The V gene lost 7 bases and the J gene lost 8 bases, with 17 bases spanning the gap. The CDR3 region has the DNA TGCAGCGCCTTGTGGGGAGAAACGGGCTACACCTTC. It is translated as CSALWGETGYTF.